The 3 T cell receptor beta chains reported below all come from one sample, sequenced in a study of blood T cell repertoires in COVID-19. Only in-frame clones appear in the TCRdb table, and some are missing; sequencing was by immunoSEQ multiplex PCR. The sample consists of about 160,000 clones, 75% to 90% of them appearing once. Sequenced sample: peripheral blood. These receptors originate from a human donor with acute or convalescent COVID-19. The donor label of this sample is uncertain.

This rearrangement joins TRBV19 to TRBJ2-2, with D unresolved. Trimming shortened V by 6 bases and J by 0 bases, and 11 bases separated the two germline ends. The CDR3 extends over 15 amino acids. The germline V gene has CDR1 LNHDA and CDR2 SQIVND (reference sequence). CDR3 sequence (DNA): TGTGCCAGTAGACAGCAAATCTCGAACACCGGGGAGCTGTTTTTT. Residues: CASRQQISNTGELFF.

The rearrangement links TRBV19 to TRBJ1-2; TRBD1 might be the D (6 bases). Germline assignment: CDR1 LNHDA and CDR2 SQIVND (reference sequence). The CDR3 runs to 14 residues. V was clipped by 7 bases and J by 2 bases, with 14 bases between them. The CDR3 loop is CASTSSTGNYGYTF. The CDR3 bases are TGTGCCAGTACCTCCTCAACAGGGAACTATGGCTACACCTTC.

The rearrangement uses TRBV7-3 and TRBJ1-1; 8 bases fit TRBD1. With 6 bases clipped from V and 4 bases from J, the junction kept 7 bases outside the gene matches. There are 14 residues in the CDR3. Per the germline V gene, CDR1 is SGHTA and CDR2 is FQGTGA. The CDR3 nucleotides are TGTGCCAGCAGGACAGGGGCTGTGGCCACTGAAGCTTTCTTT. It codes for CASRTGAVATEAFF.